A selection of T cell receptor beta chains follows, all from one sample in a study of T cell responses to AZD1222 COVID-19 vaccine. Libraries were prepared by immunoSEQ multiplex PCR; TCRdb keeps only in-frame clonotypes and omits some of them. The data show 150,000 to 200,000 clones, about 93% seen once. Material: peripheral blood, obtained on day 0 of AZD1222 vaccination. The source is an adult in good health. Both conserved end residues are part of each CDR3. Clone sizes are given selectively: once, few, many, or a class where the clone is expanded.

v_call	clone_size	j_call	cdr3_aa
TRBV9	.	TRBJ1-1	CASSPGTGGRTEAFF
TRBV7-8	.	TRBJ2-4	CASTPDRNIQYF
TRBV18	.	TRBJ1-1	CASYTPGVDTEAFF
TRBV27	.	TRBJ2-3	CASSSSGRSDTQYF
TRBV19	.	TRBJ2-7	CASSIGTGAAYEQYF
TRBV29-1	.	TRBJ1-2	CSGMWGDHGYTF
TRBV18	.	TRBJ1-2	CASSPTQGGDGYTF
TRBV30	once	TRBJ2-1	CAWSGSGRTEQFF
TRBV19	once	TRBJ2-2	CASRGGGRSFRITGELFF
TRBV7-6	.	TRBJ2-1	CASSPTPRNEQFF
TRBV9	.	TRBJ2-1	CASSVVGSSYNEQFF
TRBV5-1	.	TRBJ1-6	CASSLLGGFNSPLHF
TRBV3-1/TRBV3-2	.	TRBJ1-2	CASSPTGTSNYGYTF
TRBV5-1	.	TRBJ2-2	CASCISTGELFF
TRBV18	.	TRBJ1-2	CASSPSRDGGYTF
TRBV6-4	few	TRBJ2-1	CASSEGAEGREQFF
TRBV19	.	TRBJ1-2	CAIRGHQTYGYTF
TRBV29-1	.	TRBJ1-3	CSVENSHEGNTIYF
TRBV6-5	.	TRBJ1-5	CASGESQGRGQPQHF
TRBV2	.	TRBJ2-1	CASSGTLGGENEQFF
TRBV20-1	.	TRBJ2-3	CSAEAVDTQYF
TRBV6-5	once	TRBJ1-3	CASTRLRRGGNTIYF
TRBV2	.	TRBJ2-2	CASRDPGELFF
TRBV6-2/TRBV6-3	.	TRBJ1-3	CASSYGLYSGNTIYF
TRBV14	few	TRBJ2-7	CASSQTAGADEQYF
TRBV27	.	TRBJ2-1	CASRRGTVPNEQFF
TRBV6-1	.	TRBJ1-3	CASSEDPDGNTIYF
TRBV13	.	TRBJ2-7	CASSLGAGNEQYF
TRBV10-3	.	TRBJ2-2	CAISGRDEDTGELFF
TRBV2	few	TRBJ1-6	CASSENVGDNSPLHF
TRBV10-1	.	TRBJ2-2	CASSESTTSGRGYLTGELFF
TRBV4-1	.	TRBJ1-5	CASSPRIQQILYDQPQHF
TRBV5-1	.	TRBJ1-2	CASSSDSYYGYTF
TRBV5-8	few	TRBJ1-5	CASSPQGVLNQPQHF
TRBV4-1	.	TRBJ1-5	CASSQAGTTMLAQHF
TRBV29-1	.	TRBJ1-3	CSVSFAGGNTIYF
TRBV5-1	once	TRBJ1-2	CASSLGEGGYTF
TRBV30	once	TRBJ2-1	CAWSRSGRYNEQFF
TRBV29-1	once	TRBJ2-7	CSVNYRGRMYEQYF
TRBV9	.	TRBJ2-7	CASSVAGTVTYEQYF
TRBV9	.	TRBJ2-3	CASSHTGNGASTDTQYF
TRBV7-9	.	TRBJ1-5	CASSLEVSTEGNQPQHF
TRBV5-1	.	TRBJ2-7	CASSLEVIGVYEQYF
TRBV30	.	TRBJ1-1	CAWSQGLVTEAFF
TRBV5-6	.	TRBJ2-7	CASSSTRQATFYEQYF
TRBV11-2	.	TRBJ1-3	CASSRGNTIYF
TRBV5-1	.	TRBJ1-1	CASSLDPGSMNTEAFF
TRBV2	.	TRBJ2-1	CASLDDRGSYNEQFF
TRBV4-1	.	TRBJ1-5	CASSQVGGVSNQPQHF
TRBV5-5	once	TRBJ2-7	CASSPLSAGGIREQYF
TRBV28	.	TRBJ1-1	CASSRRGYNPAPEAFF
TRBV6-4	medium-sized	TRBJ2-1	CASSVQGQENEQFF
TRBV2	once	TRBJ1-3	CASSRRTGVENTIYF
TRBV6-5	once	TRBJ1-5	CASRSVESNQPQHF
TRBV5-1	few	TRBJ1-6	CASSRETDTNSPLHF
TRBV28	.	TRBJ2-4	CASGSGTSVGYIQYF
TRBV3-1/TRBV3-2	.	TRBJ1-1	CASSQNLLNTEAFF
TRBV10-3	.	TRBJ2-1	CAISDNSLNDEQFF